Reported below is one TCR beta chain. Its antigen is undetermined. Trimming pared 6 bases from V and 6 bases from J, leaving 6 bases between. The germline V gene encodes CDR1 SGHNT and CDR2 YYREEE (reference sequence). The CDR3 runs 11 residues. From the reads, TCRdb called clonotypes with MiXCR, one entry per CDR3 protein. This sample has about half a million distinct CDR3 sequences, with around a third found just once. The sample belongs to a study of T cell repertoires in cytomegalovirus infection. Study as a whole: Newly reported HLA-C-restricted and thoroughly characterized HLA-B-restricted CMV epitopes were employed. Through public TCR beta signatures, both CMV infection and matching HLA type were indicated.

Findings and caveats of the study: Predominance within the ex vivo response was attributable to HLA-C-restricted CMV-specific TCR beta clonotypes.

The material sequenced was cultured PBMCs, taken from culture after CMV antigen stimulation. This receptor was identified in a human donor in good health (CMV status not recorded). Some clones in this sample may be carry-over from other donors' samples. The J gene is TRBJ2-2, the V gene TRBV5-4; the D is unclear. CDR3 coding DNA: TGTGCCAGCATGGGATCCGGGGAGCTGTTTTTT. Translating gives CASMGSGELFF. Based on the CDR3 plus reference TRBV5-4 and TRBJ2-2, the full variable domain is ETGVTQSPTHLIKTRGQQVTLRCSSQSGHNTVSWYQQALGQGPQFIFQYYREEENGRGNFPPRFSGLQFPNYSSELNVNALELDDSALYLCASMGSGELFFGEGSRLTVL.